This T cell receptor beta chain is drawn from a study of blood T cell repertoires in COVID-19. On the study more broadly: The study drew acute and convalescent COVID-19 samples from the United States, Italy and Spain. PBMCs, B-cell-depleted T cells, or T cells were the source of the cDNA or gDNA that made up the material.

Methods used by the authors: Reference gene primers were amplified, and this amplification served to estimate nucleated cell counts. Profiling relied on immunoSEQ multiplex PCR, and the TCRdb table lists in-frame clones only, not all of them. The D gene and trimming were derived from the DNA, and the V and J assignments and clone size from that table. Of over 150,000 clones listed, 86% are singletons. With 2 bases removed from V and 0 bases from J, the gap between germline ends came to 9 bases. The CDR3 totals 15 residues. From germline, CDR1 is SGHNT and CDR2 YYREEE (reference sequence). The sequenced sample was peripheral blood. The chain carries TRBV5-4 and TRBJ2-1; possible D gene TRBD2, 6 bases. The TCR originated in a middle-aged man with active or convalescent COVID-19. The CDR3 nucleotides read TGTGCCAGCAGCTTAGGGACTCCCTCCTACAATGAGCAGTTCTTC. Its protein product is CASSLGTPSYNEQFF.